Following are 13 T cell receptor beta chains from one sample sequenced in a study of T-cell reconstitution after alpha-beta-depleted transplantation in children. Unique molecular identifiers were incorporated when the TCRbeta library was constructed. TCRdb itself ran the PCR reads through MiXCR, one entry per CDR3 protein. The sample shows hundreds of thousands of distinct CDR3 sequences, around 13% of them seen only once. The sequences come from PBMCs, collected before TCRalphabeta/CD19-depleted stem cell transplant. The source is a girl aged 2 to 9 with congenital amegakaryocytic thrombocytopenia, due to receive a stem cell transplant.

This chain uses TRBV20-1 with TRBJ2-1; TRBD2 matches 9 bases. CDR3 size: 16 residues. Trimming took 3 bases from V and 6 from J; bases not matched to a gene: 12. CDR1 and CDR2 from the germline V gene are DFQATT and SNEGSKA (reference sequence). The CDR3 spells CSARRGGTRSSNEQFF. CDR3 coding DNA: TGCAGTGCTAGGCGGGGGGGGACTAGGTCATCCAATGAGCAGTTCTTC.

The chain couples TRBV11-2 to TRBJ2-3, with D unclear. V was pared by 4 bases and J by 4 bases, with 6 bases between. Germline V gives CDR1 SGHAT, CDR2 FQNNGV. This CDR3 comprises 12 residues. The CDR3 spells CASSWTSDTQYF. DNA of the CDR3: TGTGCCAGCAGCTGGACGTCAGATACGCAGTATTTT.

This clonotype was detected only a few times. This chain joins TRBV20-1 and TRBJ2-5, with 9 bases that match TRBD1. CDR1 and CDR2 (germline): DFQATT, SNEGSKA (reference sequence). With 4 bases clipped from V and 3 bases from J, the junction kept 9 bases outside the gene matches. This CDR3 comprises 15 residues. CDR3 in DNA: TGCAGTGCTACCCGACCGGGACAGGGTAAAGAGACCCAGTACTTC. This codes for CSATRPGQGKETQYF.

This clonotype was recorded at least ten times. The chain has TRBV11-2 and TRBJ2-1, with 8 bases matching TRBD2. CDR1 and CDR2 from the germline V gene are SGHAT and FQNNGV. This CDR3 region has 16 residues. Trimming at V came to 2 bases and at J to 3 bases, leaving 6 bases not matched to a gene. The CDR3 protein is CASSLMPSGRYNEQFF. The CDR3 DNA reads TGTGCCAGCAGCTTAATGCCTAGCGGGCGCTACAATGAGCAGTTCTTC. The variable domain in full, with the rest retrieved from reference TRBV11-2 and TRBJ2-1, is EAGVAQSPRYKIIEKRQSVAFWCNPISGHATLYWYQQILGQGPKLLIQFQNNGVVDDSQLPKDRFSAERLKGVDSTLKIQPAKLEDSAVYLCASSLMPSGRYNEQFFGPGTRLTVL.

This clonotype was counted ten times or more. V and J are TRBV12-3 or TRBV12-4 and TRBJ2-7, with D possibly TRBD2 on 6 matching bases. The V end was cut by 7 bases, the J end by 0 bases, with 13 bases between. The CDR3 has 14 amino acids. The CDR3 reads CASTLSGPSYEQYF. Written as DNA, the CDR3 is TGTGCCAGCACCCTAAGCGGGCCCTCCTACGAGCAGTACTTC.

This clonotype was recorded at least ten times. This chain uses TRBV25-1 with TRBJ2-1; TRBD1 aligns across 9 bases. V lost 3 bases, J lost 3 bases, and 3 bases stayed unmatched. The germline V gene encodes CDR1 MGHDK and CDR2 SYGVNS. This CDR3 comprises 15 residues. CDR3 coding DNA: TGTGCCAGCAGTGATAGGACAGGGGACTACAATGAGCAGTTCTTC. Its translation: CASSDRTGDYNEQFF.

The V call is TRBV4-2, the J call TRBJ2-3; 15 nucleotides match TRBD2. CDR3 length equals 17 residues. The V gene end was trimmed by 3 bases and the J gene end by 2 bases; junction bases not matched to a gene: 3. The germline V gene encodes CDR1 LGHNA and CDR2 YNFKEQ. The CDR3 region has the DNA TGTGCCAGCAGCCATGGACTAGCGGGAGGGCCCACAGATACGCAGTATTTT. This codes for CASSHGLAGGPTDTQYF.

Many counts were recorded for this clonotype. The gene calls are TRBV29-1 and TRBJ2-1; perhaps TRBD2 as D (5 bases). Trimming pared 4 bases from V and 9 bases from J, leaving 13 bases between. The CDR3 totals 12 residues. CDR1 SQVTM and CDR2 ANQGSEA come from the germline V gene. Here the CDR3 DNA reads TGCAGCGTTGTCTATGGGAGTATTGAGCAGTTCTTC. Its translation: CSVVYGSIEQFF.

The V call is TRBV3-1, the J call TRBJ2-1; D gene ambiguous. This CDR3 comprises 13 residues. Germline CDR1 and CDR2: LGHDT and YNNKEL (reference sequence). Trimming left V 3 bases short and J 8 bases short, with 11 bases between. CDR3 sequence: CASSQGRLDEQFF. The CDR3 region has the DNA TGTGCCAGCAGCCAGGGTAGGTTGGATGAGCAGTTCTTC.

This clonotype was detected a few times. This rearrangement joins TRBV12-3 or TRBV12-4 to TRBJ2-5; D call uncertain. CDR3 length: 14 amino acids. V was shortened by 6 bases and J by 0 bases, with 11 bases between the two germline ends. The CDR3 is CASRLGRYQETQYF. CDR3 sequence (DNA): TGTGCCAGCAGACTCGGACGTTACCAAGAGACCCAGTACTTC.

This clonotype was observed at least ten times. The CDR3 spells CSARSREGLFDEQFF. The CDR3 DNA reads as TGCAGTGCTAGAAGTAGGGAGGGCCTTTTCGATGAGCAGTTCTTC. The genes are TRBV20-1 and TRBJ2-1; 7 nucleotides match TRBD2. The CDR3 has 15 amino acids. The V gene end was trimmed by 2 bases and the J gene end by 8 bases; junction bases not matched to a gene: 12. Germline V gives CDR1 DFQATT, CDR2 SNEGSKA (reference sequence).

This clonotype has at least ten counts. The chain couples TRBV15 to TRBJ2-1, with D possibly matching TRBD2 (6 bases). Germline assignment: CDR1 LNHNV and CDR2 YYDKDF (reference sequence). The CDR3 extends over 16 amino acids. Deletions cut 4 bases from V and 7 bases from J, with 20 bases between. DNA for the CDR3: TGTGCCACCAGCACAAAGACCGGGACTGGGAGTAATGAGCAGTTCTTC. Translated: CATSTKTGTGSNEQFF.

Notes on this clonotype: A much larger clone lies one base from this, so it may be a read error. The chain employs TRBV7-9 and TRBJ2-3; possibly TRBD1 for D (5 bases). Germline loops: CDR1 SEHNR, CDR2 FQNEAQ (reference sequence). This CDR3 is built from 15 residues. The CDR3 sequence: CASNLTGSHTDTQYF. The DNA of the CDR3 is TGTGCCAGCAACTTAACAGGTTCTCACACAGATACGCAGTATTTT.